The next 22 T cell receptor beta chains were all read from a single sample in a study of blood T cells in healthy people across ages. The second PCR ran 7 to 11 cycles with a sample-barcoded 5' primer and J-beta primers. TCRdb redid the calling of the 5' RACE reads with MiXCR, one entry per CDR3 protein. The sample lists some 670,000 distinct CDR3 sequences, 52% occurring once. Sequencing input: blood. All receptors come from a woman of 80 years or more in good health.

This clonotype was seen more than once but under ten times. The chain uses TRBV5-5 and TRBJ2-1; D not resolved. Germline V CDR1 and CDR2: SGHKS, YYEKEE (reference sequence). Trimming cost V 5 bases and J 5 bases, with 11 bases left between them. The CDR3 extends over 13 amino acids. CDR3 nucleotides: TGTGCCAGCAGGAATTACCTGAACAATGAGCAGTTCTTC. Its translation: CASRNYLNNEQFF.

This clonotype was recorded once. The chain carries TRBV7-2 and TRBJ2-7; 8 bases map to TRBD2. The J call may be in error: the DNA end matches TRBJ2-4 better. The CDR3 extends over 15 amino acids. The germline gives CDR1 SGHTA, CDR2 FQGNSA. The CDR3 sequence: CASSSGGPVRSIQYF. The CDR3 coding sequence is TGTGCCAGCAGCTCGGGGGGGCCGGTCAGGAGCATTCAGTACTTC.

The chain employs TRBV4-3 and TRBJ2-4, with TRBD1 matching 9 bases. The CDR3 is made up of 15 amino acids. Germline V gene sequence: CDR1 LGHNA, CDR2 YSLEER. V trimming: 3 bases; J trimming: 6 bases; junction bases outside the gene matches: 6. This chain's CDR3 is CASSQTGGPGNIQYF. CDR3 DNA sequence: TGCGCCAGCAGCCAGACAGGGGGTCCGGGAAACATTCAGTACTTC.

The genes are TRBV4-2 and TRBJ2-1, with 14 bases identical to TRBD2. The CDR3 contains 18 residues. The germline gives CDR1 LGHNA, CDR2 YNFKEQ. Trimming took 0 bases from V and 13 from J; bases not matched to a gene: 14. CDR3 loop: CASSQEAAGTSGGETQFF. CDR3 nucleotides: TGTGCCAGCAGCCAAGAGGCTGCCGGGACTAGCGGGGGAGAGACCCAGTTCTTC.

This chain links TRBV29-1 with TRBJ2-1; D uncertain. The CDR3 totals 13 residues. Germline CDR1 SQVTM, CDR2 ANQGSEA. V shed 7 bases and J shed 7 bases, with 17 bases lying between them. The CDR3 sequence: CSALGRQLNEQFF. The CDR3 nucleotides are TGCAGCGCCTTAGGACGGCAGCTAAATGAGCAGTTCTTC.

On this clonotype: This could be a read error, since a much larger clone is one nucleotide away. This chain connects TRBV5-1 to TRBJ2-3; tentatively, D is TRBD2 (6 bases). Per germline, CDR1 SGHRS and CDR2 YFSETQ. CDR3 length: 15 amino acids. The CDR3 coding sequence is TGCGCCAGCAGCCGGGACGGAGGGTTCACAGATATGCAGTATTTT. Its translation: CASSRDGGFTDMQYF.

This clonotype was counted only a few times. The chain joins TRBV30 to TRBJ2-5; the D gene is possibly TRBD2 (6 bases). V lost 5 bases, J lost 4 bases, and 8 bases lay in between. Germline V CDR1 and CDR2: GTSNPN, SVGIG (reference sequence). The CDR3 loop spans 11 amino acids. For the CDR3, the DNA is TGTGCCTGGGGGACTGGAGAGACCCAGTACTTC. Its protein product is CAWGTGETQYF.

This clonotype has a count of ten or more. The genes are TRBV3-1 and TRBJ2-1, with D maybe TRBD2 (5 bases). The CDR3 extends over 13 amino acids. The V end was cut by 0 bases, the J end by 12 bases, with 12 bases between. Germline V CDR1 and CDR2: LGHDT, YNNKEL (reference sequence). The CDR3 region is CASSQDHSGPQFF. DNA for the CDR3: TGTGCCAGCAGCCAAGATCACAGCGGACCGCAGTTCTTC.

There are many counts of this clonotype. This sequence joins TRBV12-3 or TRBV12-4 and TRBJ1-4; tentative D call: TRBD1 (5 bases). The V and J ends lost 6 bases and 11 bases respectively, with 13 bases between them. CDR3 length: 12 amino acids. The CDR3 sequence is CASSTGTGKLFF. CDR3 sequence (DNA): TGTGCCAGCAGCACCGGGACGGGGAAACTGTTTTTT.

CDR3 amino acids: CASSPPGTRHTDTQYF. The CDR3, as DNA: TGTGCCAGCAGTCCCCCCGGGACTAGACACACAGATACGCAGTATTTT. The chain employs TRBV6-6 and TRBJ2-3; the match to TRBD2 covers 8 bases. CDR3 length: 16 residues. The junction had 9 bases not matched to a gene; V was cut back by 5 bases and J by 2 bases. Germline V CDR1 and CDR2: MNHNY, SVGAGI (reference sequence).

This sequence joins TRBV18 and TRBJ1-1, with D maybe TRBD1 (5 bases). CDR1 KGHSH and CDR2 LQKENI come from the germline V gene. The CDR3 sequence is 15 residues long. V was clipped by 7 bases and J by 1 base, with 16 bases between them. CDR3 sequence reads: CASYSQGRENTEAFF. The CDR3 coding sequence is TGTGCCAGCTATAGCCAGGGCCGAGAGAACACTGAAGCTTTCTTT.

For this clonotype: A much larger clone lies one base from this, so it may be a read error. The V and J genes are TRBV9 and TRBJ2-6; TRBD1 might be the D (5 bases). The CDR3 sequence is 16 residues long. CDR1 SGDLS and CDR2 YYNGEE come from the germline V gene. The CDR3 loop is CASSVVPTSGANVPTF. In DNA, the CDR3 is TGTGCCAGCAGCGTAGTCCCGACCTCTGGGGCCAACGTCCCGACTTTC.

V usage is TRBV28 and J usage is TRBJ2-7; TRBD1 aligns across 8 bases. This CDR3 contains 12 residues. With V trimmed by 6 bases and J by 6 bases, 4 bases remained unmatched. Looked up from germline, CDR1 is MDHEN and CDR2 is SYDVKM. The CDR3 here is CASRTQGGEQYF. DNA for the CDR3: TGTGCCAGCAGGACACAGGGGGGCGAGCAGTACTTC.

This clonotype showed up just a few times. This rearrangement joins TRBV28 to TRBJ1-2; D gene unclear. Germline assignment: CDR1 MDHEN and CDR2 SYDVKM. Trimming took 5 bases from V and 2 from J, leaving 12 bases between them. This CDR3 spans 14 amino acids. The chain's CDR3 is CASSIRRPNYGYTF. CDR3 coding DNA: TGTGCCAGCAGTATTCGGCGCCCCAACTATGGCTACACCTTC.

The chain couples TRBV10-3 to TRBJ2-1; 9 nucleotides agree with TRBD1. The V and J ends lost 8 bases and 7 bases, in that order; junction bases with no gene match: 12. The CDR3 is 15 residues long. Germline V gives CDR1 ENHRY, CDR2 SYGVKD. CDR3 DNA: TGTGCCATCGTTAGGGACAGGGTCAGAGGTAATGAGCAGTTCTTC. Amino acid sequence: CAIVRDRVRGNEQFF.

This clonotype was recorded at least ten times. This chain uses TRBV18 with TRBJ2-7; possibly TRBD1 for D (6 bases). The length of the CDR3 is 15 residues. The germline V and J ends were trimmed by 3 bases and 4 bases, with 16 bases remaining between them. Germline values: CDR1 KGHSH, CDR2 LQKENI. CDR3 in DNA: TGTGCCAGCTCACCGGCTGGGCAGGGGAAGTACGAGCAGTACTTC. It codes for CASSPAGQGKYEQYF.

This clonotype has a handful of counts. This rearrangement joins TRBV7-9 to TRBJ2-5; D is perhaps TRBD1 (6 bases). Looked up from germline, CDR1 is SEHNR and CDR2 is FQNEAQ (reference sequence). V was cut by 7 bases and J by 11 bases, with 26 bases left in between. The CDR3 runs 15 residues. CDR3 protein: CASTSEAGVINEQYF. CDR3 DNA sequence: TGTGCCAGCACCTCGGAGGCAGGGGTAATCAATGAGCAGTACTTC.

This clonotype was counted many times. The chain links TRBV27 to TRBJ2-1; D may correspond to TRBD1 or TRBD2 (5 bases each). Germline CDR1 is MNHEY and CDR2 is SMNVEV (reference sequence). Trimming removed 7 bases from V and 1 base from J, with 23 bases in between. The length of the CDR3 is 18 residues. The CDR3 sequence: CASNSYRGGSPSYNEQFF. In DNA form, the CDR3 reads TGTGCCAGCAATTCCTATCGGGGCGGCTCCCCTTCCTACAATGAGCAGTTCTTC.

The chain joins TRBV12-3 or TRBV12-4 to TRBJ2-3, with unresolved D. The CDR3 consists of 14 residues. V was clipped by 6 bases and J by 2 bases, with 12 bases between them. This chain's CDR3 is CASSLLEFTDTQYF. The CDR3 DNA reads as TGTGCCAGCAGCTTACTTGAGTTCACAGATACGCAGTATTTT.

CDR3 region: CASSLDSGRRNKKLFF. The CDR3 DNA reads as TGTGCCAGCAGCTTAGACTCGGGACGGAGAAATAAAAAACTGTTTTTT. The V and J genes are TRBV7-9 and TRBJ1-4, with a tentative D call TRBD1 (5 bases). This CDR3 is built from 16 residues. Germline V CDR1 and CDR2: SEHNR, FQNEAQ (reference sequence). The V end lost 1 base, the J end lost 9 bases, and 18 bases lay between the germline ends.

This clonotype was detected only a few times. V usage is TRBV6-1 and J usage is TRBJ2-3, with 9 bases aligning to TRBD1. This CDR3 spans 14 amino acids. Trimming took 10 bases from V and 2 from J; bases not matched to a gene: 7. Germline values: CDR1 MNHNS, CDR2 SASEGT. DNA of the CDR3: TGTGCCACCCGACGGACAGGGGACACAGATACGCAGTATTTT. Protein: CATRRTGDTDTQYF.

The V gene is TRBV28, the J gene TRBJ1-2, with D maybe TRBD1 (5 bases). This CDR3 spans 16 amino acids. Per the germline V gene, CDR1 is MDHEN and CDR2 is SYDVKM. V was cut by 7 bases and J by 5 bases, with 23 bases left in between. CDR3 nucleotide sequence: TGTGCCAGCACCGAGAGGGGCCGACCGGCCAAATATGGCTACACCTTC. It yields the protein CASTERGRPAKYGYTF.